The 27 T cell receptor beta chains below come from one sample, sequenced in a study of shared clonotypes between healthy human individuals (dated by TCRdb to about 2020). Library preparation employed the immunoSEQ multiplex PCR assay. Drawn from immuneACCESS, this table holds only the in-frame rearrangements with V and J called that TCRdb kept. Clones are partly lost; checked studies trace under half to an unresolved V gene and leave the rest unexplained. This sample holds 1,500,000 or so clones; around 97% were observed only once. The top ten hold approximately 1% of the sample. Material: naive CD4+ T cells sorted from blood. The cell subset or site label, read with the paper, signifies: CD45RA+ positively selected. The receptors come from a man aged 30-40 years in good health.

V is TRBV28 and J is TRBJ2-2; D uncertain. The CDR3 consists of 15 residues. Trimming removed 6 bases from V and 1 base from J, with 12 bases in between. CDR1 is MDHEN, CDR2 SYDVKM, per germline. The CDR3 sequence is CASSPRPRNTGELFF. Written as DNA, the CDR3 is TGTGCCAGCAGCCCTCGCCCCAGGAACACCGGGGAGCTGTTTTTT.

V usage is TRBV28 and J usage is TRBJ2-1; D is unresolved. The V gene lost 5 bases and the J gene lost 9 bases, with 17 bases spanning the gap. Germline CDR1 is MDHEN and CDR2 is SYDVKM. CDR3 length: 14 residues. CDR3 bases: TGTGCCAGCAGTCCACGCCTTAAGAGCGCTGAGCAGTTCTTC. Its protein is CASSPRLKSAEQFF.

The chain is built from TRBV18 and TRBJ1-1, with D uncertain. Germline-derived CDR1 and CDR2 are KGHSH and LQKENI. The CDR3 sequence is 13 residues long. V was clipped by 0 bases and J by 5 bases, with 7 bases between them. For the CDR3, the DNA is TGTGCCAGCTCACCACCGCCCCCTACTGAAGCTTTCTTT. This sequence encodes CASSPPPPTEAFF.

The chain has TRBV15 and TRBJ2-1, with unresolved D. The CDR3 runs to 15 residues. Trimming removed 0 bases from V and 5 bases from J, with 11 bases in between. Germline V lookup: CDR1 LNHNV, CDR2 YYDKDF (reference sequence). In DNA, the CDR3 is TGTGCCACCAGCAGAGATTTTTCGGGCAACAATGAGCAGTTCTTC. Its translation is CATSRDFSGNNEQFF.

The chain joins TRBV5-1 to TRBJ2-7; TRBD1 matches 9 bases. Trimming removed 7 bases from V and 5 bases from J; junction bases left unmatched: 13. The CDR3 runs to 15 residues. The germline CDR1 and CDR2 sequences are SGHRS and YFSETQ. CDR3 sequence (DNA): TGCGCCAGCTTCCGGGAGGACAGGGGTCGCCACGAGCAGTACTTC. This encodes CASFREDRGRHEQYF.

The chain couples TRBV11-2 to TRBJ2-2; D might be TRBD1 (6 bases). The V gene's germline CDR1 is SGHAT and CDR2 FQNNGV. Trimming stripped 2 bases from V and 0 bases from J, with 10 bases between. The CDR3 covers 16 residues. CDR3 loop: CASSLSTGPNTGELFF. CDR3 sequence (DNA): TGTGCCAGCAGCTTAAGTACAGGGCCGAACACCGGGGAGCTGTTTTTT.

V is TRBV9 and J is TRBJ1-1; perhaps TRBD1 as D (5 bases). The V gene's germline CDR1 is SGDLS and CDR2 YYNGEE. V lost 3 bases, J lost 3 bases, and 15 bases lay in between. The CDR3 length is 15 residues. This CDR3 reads CASSGVGTQYTEAFF. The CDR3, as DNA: TGTGCCAGCAGCGGAGTAGGGACCCAGTACACTGAAGCTTTCTTT.

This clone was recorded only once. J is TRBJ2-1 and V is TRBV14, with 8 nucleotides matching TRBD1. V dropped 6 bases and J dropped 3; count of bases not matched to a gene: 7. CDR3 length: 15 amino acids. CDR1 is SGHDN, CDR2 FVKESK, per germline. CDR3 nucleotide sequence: TGTGCCAGCAGTCGGACAGGGCGATACTACAATGAGCAGTTCTTC. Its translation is CASSRTGRYYNEQFF.

Here the CDR3 reads CASSEWPGNTEAFF. CDR3 DNA sequence: TGTGCCAGCAGTGAATGGCCAGGGAACACTGAAGCTTTCTTT. J is TRBJ1-1 and V is TRBV2, with D hard to call. Germline V lookup: CDR1 SNHLY, CDR2 FYNNEI. V lost 2 bases, J lost 1 base, and 8 bases lay in between. The CDR3 consists of 14 residues.

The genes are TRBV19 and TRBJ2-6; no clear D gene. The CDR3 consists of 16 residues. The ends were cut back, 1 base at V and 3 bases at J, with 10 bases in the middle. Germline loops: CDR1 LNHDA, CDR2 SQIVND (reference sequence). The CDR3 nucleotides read TGTGCCAGTAGTATAGGTCGGCCCAGTGGGGCCAACGTCCTGACTTTC. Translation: CASSIGRPSGANVLTF.

The CDR3 is CASSWDREQPQHF. CDR3 sequence (DNA): TGTGCCAGCAGCTGGGACAGGGAACAGCCCCAGCATTTT. The chain carries TRBV11-2 and TRBJ1-5; TRBD1 matches at 9 bases. This CDR3 has 13 amino acids. Germline V lookup: CDR1 SGHAT, CDR2 FQNNGV. J was trimmed by 7 bases and V by 4 bases; bases with no gene match: 2.

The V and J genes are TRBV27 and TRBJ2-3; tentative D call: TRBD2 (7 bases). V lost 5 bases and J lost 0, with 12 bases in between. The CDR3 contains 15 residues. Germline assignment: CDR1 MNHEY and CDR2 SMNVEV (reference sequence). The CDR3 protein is CASSSGTRSTDTQYF. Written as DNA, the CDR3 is TGTGCCAGCAGTAGCGGGACAAGAAGCACAGATACGCAGTATTTT.

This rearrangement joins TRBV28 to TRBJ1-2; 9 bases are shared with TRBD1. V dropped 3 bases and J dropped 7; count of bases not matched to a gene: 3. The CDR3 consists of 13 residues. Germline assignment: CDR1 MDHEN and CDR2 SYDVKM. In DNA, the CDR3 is TGTGCCAGCAGTTTGGGACAGGGAAGTGGCTACACCTTC. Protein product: CASSLGQGSGYTF.

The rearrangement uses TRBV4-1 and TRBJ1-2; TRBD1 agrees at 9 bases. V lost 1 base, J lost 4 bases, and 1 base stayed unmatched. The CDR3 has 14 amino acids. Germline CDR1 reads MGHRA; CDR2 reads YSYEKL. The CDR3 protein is CASSQGQGVYGYTF. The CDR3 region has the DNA TGCGCCAGCAGCCAAGGACAGGGGGTCTATGGCTACACCTTC.

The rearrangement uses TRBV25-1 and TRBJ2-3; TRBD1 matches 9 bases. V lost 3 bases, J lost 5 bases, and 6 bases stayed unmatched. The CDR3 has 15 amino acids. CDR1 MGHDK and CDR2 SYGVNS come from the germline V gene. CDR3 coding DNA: TGTGCCAGCAGTGATTGGGACAGGGTGGTAGATACGCAGTATTTT. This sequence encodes CASSDWDRVVDTQYF.

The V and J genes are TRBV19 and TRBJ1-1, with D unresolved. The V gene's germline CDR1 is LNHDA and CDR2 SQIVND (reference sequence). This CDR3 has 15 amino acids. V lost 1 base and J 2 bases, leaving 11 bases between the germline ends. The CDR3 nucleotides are TGTGCCAGTAGTATAGTACGGCAGCCAAACACTGAAGCTTTCTTT. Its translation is CASSIVRQPNTEAFF.

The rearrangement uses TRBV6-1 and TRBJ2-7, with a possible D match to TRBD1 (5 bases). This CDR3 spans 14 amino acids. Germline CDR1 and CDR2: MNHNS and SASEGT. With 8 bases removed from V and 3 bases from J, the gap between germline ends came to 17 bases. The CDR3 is CASSITDTYYEQYF. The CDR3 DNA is TGTGCCAGCTCTATTACGGACACTTACTACGAGCAGTACTTC.

CDR3 in amino acids: CASSTQGIGKLFF. The CDR3 DNA sequence: TGTGCCAGCTCAACCCAGGGGATCGGAAAACTGTTTTTT. V is TRBV18 and J is TRBJ1-4, with D perhaps matching TRBD1 (6 bases). Germline V lookup: CDR1 KGHSH, CDR2 LQKENI. This CDR3 is 13 amino acids long. V dropped 5 bases and J dropped 10 bases, with 14 bases sitting between them.

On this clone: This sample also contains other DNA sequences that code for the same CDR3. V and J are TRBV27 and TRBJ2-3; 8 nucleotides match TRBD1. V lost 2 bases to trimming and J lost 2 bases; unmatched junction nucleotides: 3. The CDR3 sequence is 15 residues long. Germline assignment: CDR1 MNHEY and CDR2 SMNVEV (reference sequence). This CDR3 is CASSLGTGFTDTQYF. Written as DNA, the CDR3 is TGTGCCAGCAGTTTAGGGACAGGATTCACAGATACGCAGTATTTT.

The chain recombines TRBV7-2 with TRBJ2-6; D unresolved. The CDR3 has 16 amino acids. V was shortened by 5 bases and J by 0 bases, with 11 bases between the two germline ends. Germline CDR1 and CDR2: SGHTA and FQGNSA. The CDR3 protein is CASSQQGNSGANVLTF. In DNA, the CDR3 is TGTGCCAGCAGCCAACAAGGGAACTCTGGGGCCAACGTCCTGACTTTC.

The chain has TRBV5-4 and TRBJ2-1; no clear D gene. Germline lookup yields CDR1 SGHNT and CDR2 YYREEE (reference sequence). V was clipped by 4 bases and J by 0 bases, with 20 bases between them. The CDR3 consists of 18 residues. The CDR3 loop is CASSLMSTRPSSYNEQFF. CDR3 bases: TGTGCCAGCAGCCTGATGTCTACTCGGCCGAGCTCCTACAATGAGCAGTTCTTC.

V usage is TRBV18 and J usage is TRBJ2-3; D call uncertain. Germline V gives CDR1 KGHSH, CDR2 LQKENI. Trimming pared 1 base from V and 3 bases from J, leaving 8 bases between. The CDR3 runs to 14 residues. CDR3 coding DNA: TGTGCCAGCTCACCACTCGCCTTAACAGATACGCAGTATTTT. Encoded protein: CASSPLALTDTQYF.

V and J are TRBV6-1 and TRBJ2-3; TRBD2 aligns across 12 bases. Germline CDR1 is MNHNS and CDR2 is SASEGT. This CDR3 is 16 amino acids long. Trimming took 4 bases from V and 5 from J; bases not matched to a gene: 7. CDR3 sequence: CASSGRLAGDIDTQYF. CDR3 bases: TGTGCCAGCAGTGGCCGACTAGCGGGAGATATAGATACGCAGTATTTT.

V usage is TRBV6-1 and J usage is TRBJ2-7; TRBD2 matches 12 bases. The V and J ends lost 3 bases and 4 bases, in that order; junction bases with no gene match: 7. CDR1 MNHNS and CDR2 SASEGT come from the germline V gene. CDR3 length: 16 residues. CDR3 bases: TGTGCCAGCAGTGATGGGACTAGCGGGCGACCGTACGAGCAGTACTTC. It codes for CASSDGTSGRPYEQYF.

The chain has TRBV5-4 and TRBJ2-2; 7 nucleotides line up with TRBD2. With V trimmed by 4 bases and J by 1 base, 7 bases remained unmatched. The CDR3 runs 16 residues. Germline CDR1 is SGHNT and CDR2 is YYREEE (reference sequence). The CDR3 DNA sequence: TGTGCCAGCAGCATACAGCGGGGAATGAACACCGGGGAGCTGTTTTTT. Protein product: CASSIQRGMNTGELFF.

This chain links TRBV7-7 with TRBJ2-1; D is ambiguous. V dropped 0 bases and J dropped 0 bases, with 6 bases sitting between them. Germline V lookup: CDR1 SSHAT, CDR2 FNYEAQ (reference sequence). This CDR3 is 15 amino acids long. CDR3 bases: TGTGCCAGCAGCTTAGCGGAAAGCTCCTACAATGAGCAGTTCTTC. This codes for CASSLAESSYNEQFF.

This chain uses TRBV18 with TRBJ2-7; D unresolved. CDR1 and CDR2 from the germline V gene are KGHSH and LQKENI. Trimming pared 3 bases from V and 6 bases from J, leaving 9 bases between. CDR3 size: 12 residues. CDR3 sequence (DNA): TGTGCCAGCTCACCCTCGGCCCTCGAGCAGTACTTC. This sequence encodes CASSPSALEQYF.